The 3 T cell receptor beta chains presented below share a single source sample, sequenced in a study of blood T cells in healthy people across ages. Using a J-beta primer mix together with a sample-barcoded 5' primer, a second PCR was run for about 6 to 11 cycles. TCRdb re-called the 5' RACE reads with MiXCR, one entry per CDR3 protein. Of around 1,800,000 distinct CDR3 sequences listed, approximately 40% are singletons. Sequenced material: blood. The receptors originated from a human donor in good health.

The chain's CDR3 is CSARPPGQFYSNQPQHF. The CDR3 DNA is TGCAGTGCTAGGCCCCCGGGACAGTTTTATAGCAATCAGCCCCAGCATTTT. This chain links TRBV20-1 with TRBJ1-5; 7 nucleotides agree with TRBD1. Looked up from germline, CDR1 is DFQATT and CDR2 is SNEGSKA (reference sequence). V shed 3 bases and J 0 bases; nucleotides not matched to a gene: 11. CDR3 size: 17 residues.

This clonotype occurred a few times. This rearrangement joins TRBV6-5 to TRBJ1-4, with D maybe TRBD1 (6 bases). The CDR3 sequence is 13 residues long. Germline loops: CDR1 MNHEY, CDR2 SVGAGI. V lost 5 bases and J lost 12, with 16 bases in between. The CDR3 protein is CASSEGGGEELFF. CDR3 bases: TGTGCCAGCAGTGAGGGGGGTGGAGAAGAACTGTTTTTT.

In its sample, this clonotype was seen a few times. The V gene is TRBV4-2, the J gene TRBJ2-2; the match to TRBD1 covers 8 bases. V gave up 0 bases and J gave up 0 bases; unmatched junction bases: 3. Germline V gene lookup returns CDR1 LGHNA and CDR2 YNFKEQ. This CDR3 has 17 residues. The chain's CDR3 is CASSQDSQGANTGELFF. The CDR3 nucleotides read TGTGCCAGCAGCCAAGACTCACAGGGGGCGAACACCGGGGAGCTGTTTTTT.